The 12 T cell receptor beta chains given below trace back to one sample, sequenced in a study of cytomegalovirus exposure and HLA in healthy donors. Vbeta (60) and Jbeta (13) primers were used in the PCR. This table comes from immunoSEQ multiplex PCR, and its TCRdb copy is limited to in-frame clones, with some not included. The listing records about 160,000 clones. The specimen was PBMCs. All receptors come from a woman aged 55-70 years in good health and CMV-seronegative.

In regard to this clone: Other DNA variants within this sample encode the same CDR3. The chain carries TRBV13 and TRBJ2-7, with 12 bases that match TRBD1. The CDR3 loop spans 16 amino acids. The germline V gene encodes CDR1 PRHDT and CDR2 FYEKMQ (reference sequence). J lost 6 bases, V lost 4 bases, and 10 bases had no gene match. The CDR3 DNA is TGTGCCAGCAGCTCCCGGGACAGGGGGCGCTACTCCGAGCAGTACTTC. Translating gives CASSSRDRGRYSEQYF. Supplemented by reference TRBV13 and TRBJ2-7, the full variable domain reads AAGVIQSPRHLIKEKRETATLKCYPIPRHDTVYWYQQGPGQDPQFLISFYEKMQSDKGSIPDRFSAQQFSDYHSELNMSSLELGDSALYFCASSSRDRGRYSEQYFGPGTRLTVT.

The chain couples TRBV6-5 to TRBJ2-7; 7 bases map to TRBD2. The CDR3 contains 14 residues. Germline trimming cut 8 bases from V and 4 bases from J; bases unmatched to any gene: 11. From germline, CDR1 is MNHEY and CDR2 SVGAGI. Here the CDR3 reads CASSFQRDGYEQYF. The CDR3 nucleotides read TGTGCCAGCTCCTTTCAGCGGGATGGATACGAGCAGTACTTC.

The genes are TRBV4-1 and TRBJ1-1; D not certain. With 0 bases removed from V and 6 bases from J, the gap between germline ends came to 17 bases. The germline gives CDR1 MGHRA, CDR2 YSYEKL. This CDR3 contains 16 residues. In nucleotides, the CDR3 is TGCGCCAGCAGCCAAGATCTAGGTAGGAGGTTCTCTGAAGCTTTCTTT. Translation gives CASSQDLGRRFSEAFF.

The CDR3 DNA follows: TGTGCCAGCAGAAGGTCCGGGACAACTAATGAAAAACTGTTTTTT. Translated, it gives CASRRSGTTNEKLFF. The rearrangement uses TRBV2 and TRBJ1-4; no firm D call. Germline V gene lookup returns CDR1 SNHLY and CDR2 FYNNEI. Trimming removed 6 bases from V and 0 bases from J, with 11 bases in between. The length of the CDR3 is 15 residues.

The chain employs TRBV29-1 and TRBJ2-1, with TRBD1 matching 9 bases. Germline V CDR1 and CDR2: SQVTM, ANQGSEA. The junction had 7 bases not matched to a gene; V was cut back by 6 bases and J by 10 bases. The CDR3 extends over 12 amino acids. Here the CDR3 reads CSVTGGGREQFF. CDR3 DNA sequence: TGCAGCGTGACAGGGGGTGGCAGGGAGCAGTTCTTC.

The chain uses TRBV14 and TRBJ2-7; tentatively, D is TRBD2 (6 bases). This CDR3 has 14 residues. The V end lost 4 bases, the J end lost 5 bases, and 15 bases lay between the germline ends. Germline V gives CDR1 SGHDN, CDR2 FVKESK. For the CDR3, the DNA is TGTGCCAGCAGCCTCAACTCCGGAGGGGACGAGCAGTACTTC. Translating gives CASSLNSGGDEQYF.

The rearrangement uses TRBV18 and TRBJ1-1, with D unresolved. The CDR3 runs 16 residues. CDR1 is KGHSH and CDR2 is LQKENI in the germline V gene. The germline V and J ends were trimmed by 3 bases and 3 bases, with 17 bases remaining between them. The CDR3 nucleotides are TGTGCCAGCTCACCTCGGACTGTGGGAAAGGACACTGAAGCTTTCTTT. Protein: CASSPRTVGKDTEAFF.

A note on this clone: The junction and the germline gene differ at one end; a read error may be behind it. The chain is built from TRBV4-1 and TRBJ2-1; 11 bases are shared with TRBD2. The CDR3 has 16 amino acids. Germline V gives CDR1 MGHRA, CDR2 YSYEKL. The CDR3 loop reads CANSHRLAGMNNEQFF. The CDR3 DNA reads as TGCGCCAACAGCCACAGACTAGCGGGGATGAACAATGAGCAGTTCTTC.

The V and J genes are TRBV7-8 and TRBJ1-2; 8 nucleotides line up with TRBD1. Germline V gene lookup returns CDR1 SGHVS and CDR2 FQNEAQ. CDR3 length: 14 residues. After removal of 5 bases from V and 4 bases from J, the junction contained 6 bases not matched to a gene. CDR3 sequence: CASSAGQGGYGYTF. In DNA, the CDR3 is TGTGCCAGCAGCGCAGGACAGGGCGGCTATGGCTACACCTTC.

CDR3 in amino acids: CASSPAFKQYF. CDR3 DNA sequence: TGTGCCAGCAGCCCCGCGTTTAAGCAGTACTTC. The J gene is TRBJ2-7, the V gene TRBV7-2; D uncertain. The CDR3 spans 11 residues. Between the trimmed V and J ends, which lost 5 bases and 8 bases, there was a span of 10 bases. Germline V CDR1 and CDR2: SGHTA, FQGNSA.

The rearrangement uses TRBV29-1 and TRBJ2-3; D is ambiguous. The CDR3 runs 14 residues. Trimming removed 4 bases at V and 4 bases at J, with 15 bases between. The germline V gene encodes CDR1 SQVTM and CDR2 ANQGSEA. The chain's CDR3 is CSVGPLLTADTQYF. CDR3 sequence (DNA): TGCAGCGTTGGCCCCCTCCTAACAGCAGATACGCAGTATTTT.

CDR3 sequence: CASSQDQETQYF. Here the CDR3 DNA reads TGCGCCAGCAGCCAGGACCAAGAGACCCAGTACTTC. The chain uses TRBV5-1 and TRBJ2-5, with D unresolved. V lost 4 bases to trimming and J lost 0 bases, with 4 bases between them. Germline loops: CDR1 SGHRS, CDR2 YFSETQ. This CDR3 region has 12 residues.